The T cell receptor beta chain under discussion was sequenced for a study of cytomegalovirus exposure and HLA in healthy donors. Study findings and constraints: Some TCR beta chains (about 170 of them) were listed as cytomegalovirus-associated.

Healthy individuals who donated bone marrow served as the donors. Donors showed nominal health when sampled, although they likely had unrecorded immune exposures. This clone has just a few counts. Its antigen is still unknown. PCR used 60 Vbeta primers and 13 Jbeta primers. The repertoire was sequenced with immunoSEQ multiplex PCR; TCRdb's copy has only in-frame clones and lacks some. Counted here are about 150,000 clones, around two thirds occurring once; the ten biggest clones make up 1.5% to 2%. The germline V gene has CDR1 SGHKS and CDR2 YYEKEE (reference sequence). This CDR3 comprises 13 residues. V dropped 4 bases and J dropped 2 bases, with 9 bases sitting between them.

Material for sequencing was PBMCs. The clonotype comes from a woman aged 18-29 years in good health and CMV-seronegative. This chain joins TRBV5-5 and TRBJ1-2, with unresolved D. For the CDR3, the DNA is TGTGCCAGCAGCCCCGGCGGGAACTATGGCTACACCTTC. Encoded protein: CASSPGGNYGYTF.